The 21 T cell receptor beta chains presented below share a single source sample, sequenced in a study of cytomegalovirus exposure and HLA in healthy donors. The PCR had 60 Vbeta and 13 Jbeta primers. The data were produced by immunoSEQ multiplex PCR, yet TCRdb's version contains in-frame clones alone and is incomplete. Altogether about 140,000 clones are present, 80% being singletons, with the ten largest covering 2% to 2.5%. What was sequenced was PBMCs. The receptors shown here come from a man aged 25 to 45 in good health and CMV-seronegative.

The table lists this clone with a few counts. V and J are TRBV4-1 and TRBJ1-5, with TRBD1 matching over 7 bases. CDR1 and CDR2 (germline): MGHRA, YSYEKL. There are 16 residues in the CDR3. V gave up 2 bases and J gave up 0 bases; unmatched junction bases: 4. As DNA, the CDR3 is TGCGCCAGCAGCCAAACGGGGACAGTTAGCAATCAGCCCCAGCATTTT. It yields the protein CASSQTGTVSNQPQHF.

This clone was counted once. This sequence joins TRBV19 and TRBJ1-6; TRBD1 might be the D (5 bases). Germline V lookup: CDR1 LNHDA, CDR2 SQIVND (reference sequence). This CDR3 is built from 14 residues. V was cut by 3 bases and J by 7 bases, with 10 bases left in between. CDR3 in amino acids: CASSIGGYNSPLHF. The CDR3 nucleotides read TGTGCCAGTAGTATCGGGGGGTACAATTCACCCCTCCACTTT. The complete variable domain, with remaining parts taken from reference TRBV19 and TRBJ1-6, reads DGGITQSPKYLFRKEGQNVTLSCEQNLNHDAMYWYRQDPGQGLRLIYYSQIVNDFQKGDIAEGYSVSREKKESFPLTVTSAQKNPTAFYLCASSIGGYNSPLHFGNGTRLTVT.

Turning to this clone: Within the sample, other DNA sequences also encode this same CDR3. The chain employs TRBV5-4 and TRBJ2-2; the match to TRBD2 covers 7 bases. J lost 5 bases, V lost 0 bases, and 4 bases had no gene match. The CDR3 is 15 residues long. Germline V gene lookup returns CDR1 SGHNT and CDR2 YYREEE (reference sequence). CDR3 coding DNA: TGTGCCAGCAGCTTGGTGCAGGGAGGGACCGGGGAGCTGTTTTTT. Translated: CASSLVQGGTGELFF.

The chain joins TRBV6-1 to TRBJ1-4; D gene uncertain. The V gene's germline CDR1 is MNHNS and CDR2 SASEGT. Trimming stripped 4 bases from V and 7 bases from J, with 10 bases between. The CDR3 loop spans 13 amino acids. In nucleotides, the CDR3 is TGTGCCAGCAGTGCTGAAAGAGGTGAAAAACTGTTTTTT. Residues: CASSAERGEKLFF.

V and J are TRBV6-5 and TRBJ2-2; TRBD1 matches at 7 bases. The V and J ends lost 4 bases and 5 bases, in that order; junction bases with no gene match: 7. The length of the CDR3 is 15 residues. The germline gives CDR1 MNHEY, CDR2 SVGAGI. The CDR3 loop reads CASSFRPTGTGELFF. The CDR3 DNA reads TGTGCCAGCAGTTTCCGACCGACAGGGACCGGGGAGCTGTTTTTT.

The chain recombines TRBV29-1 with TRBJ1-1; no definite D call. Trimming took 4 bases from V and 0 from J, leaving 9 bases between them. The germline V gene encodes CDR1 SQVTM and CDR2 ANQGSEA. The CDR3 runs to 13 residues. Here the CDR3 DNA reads TGCAGCGTTGCGGCGGGGATGAACACTGAAGCTTTCTTT. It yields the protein CSVAAGMNTEAFF.

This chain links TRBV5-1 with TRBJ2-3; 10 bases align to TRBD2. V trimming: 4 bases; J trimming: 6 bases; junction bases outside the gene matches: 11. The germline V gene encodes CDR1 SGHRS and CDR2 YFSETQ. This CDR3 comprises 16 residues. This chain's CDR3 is CASSPPRAGGSDTQYF. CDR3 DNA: TGCGCCAGCAGCCCCCCTCGAGCGGGAGGGTCGGATACGCAGTATTTT. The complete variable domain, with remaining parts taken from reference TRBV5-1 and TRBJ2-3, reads KAGVTQTPRYLIKTRGQQVTLSCSPISGHRSVSWYQQTPGQGLQFLFEYFSETQRNKGNFPGRFSGRQFSNSRSEMNVSTLELGDSALYLCASSPPRAGGSDTQYFGPGTRLTVL.

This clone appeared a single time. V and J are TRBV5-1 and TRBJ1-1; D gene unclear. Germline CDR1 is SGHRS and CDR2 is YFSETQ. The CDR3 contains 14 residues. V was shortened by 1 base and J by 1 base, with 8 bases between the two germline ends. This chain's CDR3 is CASSLNSRNTEAFF. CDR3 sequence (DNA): TGCGCCAGCAGCTTGAACAGCCGGAACACTGAAGCTTTCTTT.

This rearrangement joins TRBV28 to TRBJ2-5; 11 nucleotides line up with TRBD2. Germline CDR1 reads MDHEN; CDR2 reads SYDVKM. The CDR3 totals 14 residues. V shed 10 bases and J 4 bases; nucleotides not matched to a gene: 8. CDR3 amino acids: CAILSGRAGETQYF. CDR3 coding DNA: TGTGCCATCCTTAGCGGGAGGGCCGGAGAGACCCAGTACTTC.

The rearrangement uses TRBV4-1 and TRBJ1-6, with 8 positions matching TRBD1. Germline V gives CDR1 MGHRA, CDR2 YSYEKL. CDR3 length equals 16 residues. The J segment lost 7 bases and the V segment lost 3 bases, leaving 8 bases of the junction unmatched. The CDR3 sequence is CASSQETGVHNSPLHF. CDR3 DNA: TGCGCCAGCAGCCAGGAGACAGGGGTCCACAATTCACCCCTCCACTTT.

The CDR3 DNA sequence: TGTGCCAGCAGTTTTCCTCACAGGGGTAATGAGCAGTTCTTC. This encodes CASSFPHRGNEQFF. The chain couples TRBV28 to TRBJ2-1, with TRBD1 identical over 7 bases. The CDR3 runs 14 residues. Trimming took 3 bases from V and 7 from J; bases not matched to a gene: 6. CDR1 is MDHEN and CDR2 is SYDVKM in the germline V gene.

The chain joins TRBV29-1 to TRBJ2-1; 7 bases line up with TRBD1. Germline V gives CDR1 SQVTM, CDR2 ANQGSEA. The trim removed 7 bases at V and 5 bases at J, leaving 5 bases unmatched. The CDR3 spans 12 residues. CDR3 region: CSATTGHNEQFF. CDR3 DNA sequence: TGCAGCGCGACGACAGGGCACAATGAGCAGTTCTTC.

The CDR3 sequence is CASSLQGGTEAFF. As DNA, the CDR3 is TGTGCCAGCAGCTTACAGGGTGGGACTGAAGCTTTCTTT. V usage is TRBV7-8 and J usage is TRBJ1-1; a weak D match, TRBD1 (5 bases). Trimming took off 2 bases at V and 5 bases at J, with 9 bases between the two ends. This CDR3 contains 13 residues. Germline V lookup: CDR1 SGHVS, CDR2 FQNEAQ.

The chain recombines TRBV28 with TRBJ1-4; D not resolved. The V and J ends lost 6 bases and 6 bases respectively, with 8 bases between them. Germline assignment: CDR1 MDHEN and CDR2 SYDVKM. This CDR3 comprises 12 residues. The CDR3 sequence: CASRQQHEKLFF. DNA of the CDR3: TGTGCCAGCAGACAGCAACATGAAAAACTGTTTTTT.

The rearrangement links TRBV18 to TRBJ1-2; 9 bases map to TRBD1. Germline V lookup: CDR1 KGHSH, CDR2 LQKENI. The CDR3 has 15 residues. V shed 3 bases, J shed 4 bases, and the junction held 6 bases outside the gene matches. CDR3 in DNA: TGTGCCAGCTCACCGGGACAGGGTTTGGGCTATGGCTACACCTTC. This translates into CASSPGQGLGYGYTF.

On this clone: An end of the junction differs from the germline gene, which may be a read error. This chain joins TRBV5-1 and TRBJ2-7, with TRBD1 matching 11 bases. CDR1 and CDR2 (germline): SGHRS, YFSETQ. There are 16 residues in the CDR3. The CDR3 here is CASTLGGQGASYEQYF. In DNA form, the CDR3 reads TGCGCCAGCACCTTGGGCGGACAGGGGGCTTCCTACGAGCAGTACTTC.

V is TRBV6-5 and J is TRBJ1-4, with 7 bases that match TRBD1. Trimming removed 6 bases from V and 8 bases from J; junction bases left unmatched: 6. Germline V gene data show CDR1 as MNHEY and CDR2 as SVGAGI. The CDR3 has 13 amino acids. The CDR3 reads CASRQGFGEKLFF. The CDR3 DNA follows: TGTGCCAGCAGACAGGGGTTTGGGGAAAAACTGTTTTTT.

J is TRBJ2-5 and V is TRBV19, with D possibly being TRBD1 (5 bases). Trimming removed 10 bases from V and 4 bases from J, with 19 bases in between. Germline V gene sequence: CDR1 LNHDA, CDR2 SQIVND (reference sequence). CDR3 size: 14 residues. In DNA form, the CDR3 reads TGTGCCACCTCCGAGCAGGGTGGGTTAGAGACCCAGTACTTC. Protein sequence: CATSEQGGLETQYF.

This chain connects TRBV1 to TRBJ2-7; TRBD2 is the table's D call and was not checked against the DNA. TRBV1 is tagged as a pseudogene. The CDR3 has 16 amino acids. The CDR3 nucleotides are TGCACCAGCAGCCAACGGACGGGACTACAAACCTACGAGCAGTACTTC. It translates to CTSSQRTGLQTYEQYF.

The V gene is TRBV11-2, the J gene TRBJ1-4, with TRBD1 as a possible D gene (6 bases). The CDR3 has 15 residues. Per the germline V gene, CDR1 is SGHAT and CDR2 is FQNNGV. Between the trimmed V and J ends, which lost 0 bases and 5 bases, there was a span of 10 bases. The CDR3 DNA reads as TGTGCCAGCAGCTTAGACGGACAGTGGAATGAAAAACTGTTTTTT. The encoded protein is CASSLDGQWNEKLFF.

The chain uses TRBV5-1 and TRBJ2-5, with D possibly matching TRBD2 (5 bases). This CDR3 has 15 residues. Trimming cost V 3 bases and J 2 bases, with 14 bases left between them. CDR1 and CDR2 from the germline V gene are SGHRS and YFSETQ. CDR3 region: CASSSPRTGQETQYF. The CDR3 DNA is TGCGCCAGCAGCTCCCCCCGGACGGGACAAGAGACCCAGTACTTC.